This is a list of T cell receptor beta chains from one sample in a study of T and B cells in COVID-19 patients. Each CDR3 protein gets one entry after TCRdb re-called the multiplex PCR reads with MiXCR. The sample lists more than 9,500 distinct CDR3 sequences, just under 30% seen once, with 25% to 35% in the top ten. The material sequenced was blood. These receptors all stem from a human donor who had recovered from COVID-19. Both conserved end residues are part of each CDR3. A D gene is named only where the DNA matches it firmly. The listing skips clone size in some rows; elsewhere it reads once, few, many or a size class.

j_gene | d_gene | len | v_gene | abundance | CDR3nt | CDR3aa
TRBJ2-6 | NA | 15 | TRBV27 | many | TGTGCCAGCAGTTTTCAAGGTGCTGGGGCCAACGTCCTGACTTTC | CASSFQGAGANVLTF
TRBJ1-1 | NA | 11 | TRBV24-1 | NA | TGTGCCACCAGTAAGGGAGGTGAAGCTTTCTTT | CATSKGGEAFF
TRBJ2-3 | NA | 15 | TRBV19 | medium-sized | TGTGCCAGTAGTATGATCGTAAGGGACACAGATACGCAGTATTTT | CASSMIVRDTDTQYF
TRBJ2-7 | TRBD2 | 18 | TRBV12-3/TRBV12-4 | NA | TGTGCCAGCAGTTCCTTCCCCCCCACTAGCGGGAGCTTCAACGAGCAGTACTTC | CASSSFPPTSGSFNEQYF
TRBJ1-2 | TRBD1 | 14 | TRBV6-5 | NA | TGTGCCAGCAGTTGGGACAGGGGCTACTATGGCTACACCTTC | CASSWDRGYYGYTF
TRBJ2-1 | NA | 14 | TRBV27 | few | TGTGCCAGCAGTTTAGGCGGTTTTGGGGGTGAGCAGTTCTTC | CASSLGGFGGEQFF
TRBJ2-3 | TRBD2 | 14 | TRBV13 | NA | TGTGCCAGCGGGGATGGTAGCGGGACAGATACGCAGTATTTT | CASGDGSGTDTQYF
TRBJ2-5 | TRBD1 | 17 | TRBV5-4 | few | TGTGCCAGCAGCTTGGCAAAGGACAGGGGCCCTAGCGGCCCGTTGTACTTC | CASSLAKDRGPSGPLYF
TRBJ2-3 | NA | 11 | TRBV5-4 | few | TGTGCCAGCCGCGGAGCAGATACGCAGTATTTT | CASRGADTQYF
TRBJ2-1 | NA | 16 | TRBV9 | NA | TGTGCCAGCAGCGTAGACAGGTCGAGCTCCTACAATGAGCAGTTCTTC | CASSVDRSSSYNEQFF
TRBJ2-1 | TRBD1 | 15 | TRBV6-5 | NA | TGTGCCAGCAGTAACCGGACAGGAGGCAGGGAGGAGCAGTTCTTC | CASSNRTGGREEQFF
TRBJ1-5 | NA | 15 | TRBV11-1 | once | TGCGCCAGCAGCCAACACGGTCTTAGCAATCAGCCCCAGCATTTT | CASSQHGLSNQPQHF
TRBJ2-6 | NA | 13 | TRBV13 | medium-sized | TGTGCCAGCAGCTTACGGGATAGAAACGTCCTGACTTTC | CASSLRDRNVLTF
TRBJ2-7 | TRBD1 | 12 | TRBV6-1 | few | TGTGCCAGCTGGACAGGGGGTAACGAGCAGTACTTC | CASWTGGNEQYF
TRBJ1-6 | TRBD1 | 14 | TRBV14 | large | TGTGCCAGCAGCCCCGACAGGGGAAATTCACCCCTCCACTTT | CASSPDRGNSPLHF
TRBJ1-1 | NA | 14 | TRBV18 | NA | TGTGCCAGCTCAACAAAGGGTCTGAACACTGAAGCTTTCTTT | CASSTKGLNTEAFF
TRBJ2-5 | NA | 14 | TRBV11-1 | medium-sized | TGTGCCAGCAGCTTAAACCTAGATAAGGAGACCCAGTACTTC | CASSLNLDKETQYF
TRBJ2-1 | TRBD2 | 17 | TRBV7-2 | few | TGTGCCAGCAGCTCCGGATTACTAGCGGGAGCATACAATGAGCAGTTCTTC | CASSSGLLAGAYNEQFF
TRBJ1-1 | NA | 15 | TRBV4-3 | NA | TGCGCCAGCAGCCAAGTTAGGGCAGGCAACACTGAAGCTTTCTTT | CASSQVRAGNTEAFF
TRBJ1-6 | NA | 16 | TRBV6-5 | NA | TGTGCCAGCAGTCCCCGACGGACCCTTGGAAATTCACCCCTCCACTTT | CASSPRRTLGNSPLHF
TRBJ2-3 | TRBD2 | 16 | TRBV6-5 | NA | TGTGCCAGCAGTTCTCTAGCGGGAGTGGGCACAGATACGCAGTATTTT | CASSSLAGVGTDTQYF
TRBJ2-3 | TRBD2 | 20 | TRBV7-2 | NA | TGTGCCAGCAGCTTAGGGGGGGGGCTAGCGGGAGGGAGCGAGAAAGATACGCAGTATTTT | CASSLGGGLAGGSEKDTQYF
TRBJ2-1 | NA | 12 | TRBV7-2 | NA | TGTGCCAGCAGCCCTAACGGCCGGGAGCAGTTCTTC | CASSPNGREQFF
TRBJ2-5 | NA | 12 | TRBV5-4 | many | TGTGCCAGCAGCCCGGGGGTAGGGGGTAGGGACTTC | CASSPGVGGRDF
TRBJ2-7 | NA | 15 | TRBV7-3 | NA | TGTGCCAGCAGTGTAACCCAGACAGGACCGTACGAGCAGTACTTC | CASSVTQTGPYEQYF
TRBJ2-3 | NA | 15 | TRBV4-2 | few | TGTGCCAGCAGCCAAGACAGACGGGGAACAGATACGCAGTATTTT | CASSQDRRGTDTQYF
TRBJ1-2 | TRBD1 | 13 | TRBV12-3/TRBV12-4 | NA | TGTGCCAGCAGGACAGGGGGCGCCTATGGCTACACCTTC | CASRTGGAYGYTF
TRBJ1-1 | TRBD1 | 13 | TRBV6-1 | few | TGTGCCAGCAGAGGACAGGCACACACTGAAGCTTTCTTT | CASRGQAHTEAFF
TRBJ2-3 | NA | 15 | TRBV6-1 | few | TGTGCCAGCAGTTTAAGGACCCTGGGCACAGATACGCAGTATTTT | CASSLRTLGTDTQYF
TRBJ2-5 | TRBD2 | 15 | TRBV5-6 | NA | TGTGCCAGCAGCTCTCTCGGGACTAGCCAAGAGACCCAGTACTTC | CASSSLGTSQETQYF
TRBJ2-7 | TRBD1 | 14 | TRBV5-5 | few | TGTGCCAGCAGCTTGGGACAGGGATCCTACGAGCAGTACTTC | CASSLGQGSYEQYF
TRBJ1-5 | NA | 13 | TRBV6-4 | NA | TGTGCCAGCGCTTCCAGGGCGAATCAGCCCCAGCATTTT | CASASRANQPQHF
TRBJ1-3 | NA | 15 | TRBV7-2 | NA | TGTGCCAGCAGTCAGGACGCAGGCTCTGGAAACACCATATATTTT | CASSQDAGSGNTIYF
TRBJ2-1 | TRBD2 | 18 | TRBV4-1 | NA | TGCGCCAGCAGCCAAGATGGGGTGGGGACTAGCGGGAGAGATGAGCAGTTCTTC | CASSQDGVGTSGRDEQFF
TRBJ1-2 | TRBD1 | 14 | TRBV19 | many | TGTGCCAGTAGTATAGGGGACAGGGCAAGAGGCTACACCTTC | CASSIGDRARGYTF
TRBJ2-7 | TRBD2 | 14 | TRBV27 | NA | TGTGCCAGCAGTGGAACTAGCGGGAGCAAGGAGCAGTACTTC | CASSGTSGSKEQYF
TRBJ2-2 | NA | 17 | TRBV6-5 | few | TGTGCCAGCAGTTACCGGAGGGGGCTAGCGAACACCGGGGAGCTGTTTTTT | CASSYRRGLANTGELFF
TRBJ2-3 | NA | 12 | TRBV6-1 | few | TGTGCCACCGACTCCCCAACAGATACGCAGTATTTT | CATDSPTDTQYF
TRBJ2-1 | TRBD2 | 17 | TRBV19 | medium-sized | TGTGCCAGTATGCGAGGGAGACTAGCGGGGCCTGGGAATGAGCAGTTCTTC | CASMRGRLAGPGNEQFF
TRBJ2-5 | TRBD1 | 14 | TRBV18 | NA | TGTGCCAGCTCACCACCACAGGGGGCGAAGACCCAGTACTTC | CASSPPQGAKTQYF
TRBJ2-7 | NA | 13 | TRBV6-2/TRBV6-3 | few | TGTGCCAGCGAACCGGGACAACTCTACGAGCAGTACTTC | CASEPGQLYEQYF
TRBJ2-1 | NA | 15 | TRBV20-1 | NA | TGCAGTGCTAGAGCCGATAGAAATCCCTACAATGAGCAGTTCTTC | CSARADRNPYNEQFF
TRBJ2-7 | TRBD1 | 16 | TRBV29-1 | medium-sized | TGCAGCGTTGAAGTAGGTCGAACAGGGGATTCCTACGAGCAGTACTTC | CSVEVGRTGDSYEQYF
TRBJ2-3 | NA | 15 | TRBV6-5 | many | TGTGCCAGCAGCCTCAGAAACCGGGCCACAGATACGCAGTATTTT | CASSLRNRATDTQYF
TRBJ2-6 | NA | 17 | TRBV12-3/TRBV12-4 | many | TGTGCCAGCAGTTTGCAGGGGACCGGTTCTGGGGCCAACGTCCTGACTTTC | CASSLQGTGSGANVLTF
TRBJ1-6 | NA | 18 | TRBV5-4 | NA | TGTGCCAGCAGCTTGGCAGGGGCCTGGAGCTCCTATAATTCACCCCTCCACTTT | CASSLAGAWSSYNSPLHF
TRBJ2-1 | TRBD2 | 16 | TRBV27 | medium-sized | TGTGCCAGCAGTTTGGGAGGGCCTCGGGGAGGGAATGAGCAGTTCTTC | CASSLGGPRGGNEQFF
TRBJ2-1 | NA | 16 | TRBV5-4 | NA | TGTGCCAGCAGCTTGGGATTGGGGGCTTCGGACAATGAGCAGTTCTTC | CASSLGLGASDNEQFF
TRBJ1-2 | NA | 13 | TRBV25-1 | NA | TGTGCCAGCAGTCCCCCCGTGGGCTATGGCTACACCTTC | CASSPPVGYGYTF
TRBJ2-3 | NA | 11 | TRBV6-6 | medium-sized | TGTGCCAGCAGAAACACAGATACGCAGTATTTT | CASRNTDTQYF
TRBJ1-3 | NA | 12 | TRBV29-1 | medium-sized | TGCAGCGTTGTCCTCCCGGGAAACACCATATATTTT | CSVVLPGNTIYF